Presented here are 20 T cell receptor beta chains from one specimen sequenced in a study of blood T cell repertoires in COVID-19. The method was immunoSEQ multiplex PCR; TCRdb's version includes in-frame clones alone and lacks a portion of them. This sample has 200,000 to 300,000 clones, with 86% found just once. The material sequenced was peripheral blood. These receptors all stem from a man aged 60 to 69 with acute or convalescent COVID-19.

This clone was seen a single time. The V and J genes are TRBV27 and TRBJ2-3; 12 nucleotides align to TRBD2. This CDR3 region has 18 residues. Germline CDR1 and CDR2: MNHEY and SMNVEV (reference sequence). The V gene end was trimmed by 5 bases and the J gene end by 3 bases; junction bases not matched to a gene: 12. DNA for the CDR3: TGTGCCAGCAGTCTCTGGACTAGCGGGAACGTAAGGACAGATACGCAGTATTTT. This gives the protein CASSLWTSGNVRTDTQYF.

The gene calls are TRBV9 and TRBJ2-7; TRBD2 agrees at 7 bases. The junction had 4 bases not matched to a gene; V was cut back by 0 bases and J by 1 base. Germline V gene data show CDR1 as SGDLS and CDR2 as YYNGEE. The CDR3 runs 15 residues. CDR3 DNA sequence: TGTGCCAGCAGCGTAGGGGGGAGGGCGTCCTACGAGCAGTACTTC. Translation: CASSVGGRASYEQYF. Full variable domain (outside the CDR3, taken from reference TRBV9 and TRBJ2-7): DSGVTQTPKHLITATGQRVTLRCSPRSGDLSVYWYQQSLDQGLQFLIQYYNGEERAKGNILERFSAQQFPDLHSELNLSSLELGDSALYFCASSVGGRASYEQYFGPGTRLTVT.

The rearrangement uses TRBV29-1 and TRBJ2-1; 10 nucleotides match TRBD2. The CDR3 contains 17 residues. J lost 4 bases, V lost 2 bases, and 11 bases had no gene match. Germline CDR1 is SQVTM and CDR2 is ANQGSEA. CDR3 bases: TGCAGCGTTGAAACCCCCAGCGAGCGGGAGGGTTACAATGAGCAGTTCTTC. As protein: CSVETPSEREGYNEQFF.

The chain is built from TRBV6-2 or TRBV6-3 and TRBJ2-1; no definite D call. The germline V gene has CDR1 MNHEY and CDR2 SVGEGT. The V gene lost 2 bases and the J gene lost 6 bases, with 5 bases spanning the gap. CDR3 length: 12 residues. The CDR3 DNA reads TGTGCCAGCAGTTACCCTACCAATGAGCAGTTCTTC. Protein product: CASSYPTNEQFF.

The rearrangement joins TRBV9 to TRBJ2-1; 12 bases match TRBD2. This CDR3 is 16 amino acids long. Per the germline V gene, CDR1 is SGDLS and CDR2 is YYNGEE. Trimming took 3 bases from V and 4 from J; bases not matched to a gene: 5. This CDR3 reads CASSASGTSGYNEQFF. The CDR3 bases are TGTGCCAGCAGCGCCTCCGGGACTAGCGGGTACAATGAGCAGTTCTTC.

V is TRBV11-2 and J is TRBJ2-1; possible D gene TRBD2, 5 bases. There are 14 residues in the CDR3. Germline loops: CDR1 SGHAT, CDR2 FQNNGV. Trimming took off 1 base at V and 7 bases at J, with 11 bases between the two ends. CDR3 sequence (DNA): TGTGCCAGCAGCTTAGCGGGAATGGGGAATGAGCAGTTCTTC. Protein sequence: CASSLAGMGNEQFF.

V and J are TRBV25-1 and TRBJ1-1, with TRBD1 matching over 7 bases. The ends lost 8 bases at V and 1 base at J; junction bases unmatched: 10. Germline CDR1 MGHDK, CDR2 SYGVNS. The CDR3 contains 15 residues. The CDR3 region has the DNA TGTGCCAGCTCCCTCCGGGACAGATCGAACACTGAAGCTTTCTTT. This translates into CASSLRDRSNTEAFF.

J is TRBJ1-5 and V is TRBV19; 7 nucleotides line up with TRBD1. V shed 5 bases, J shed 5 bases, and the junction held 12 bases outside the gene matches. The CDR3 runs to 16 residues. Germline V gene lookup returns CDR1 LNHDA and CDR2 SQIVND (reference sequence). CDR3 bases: TGTGCCAGTAGTTCCTTTGACAGGGCGTTGGATCAGCCCCAGCATTTT. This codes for CASSSFDRALDQPQHF.

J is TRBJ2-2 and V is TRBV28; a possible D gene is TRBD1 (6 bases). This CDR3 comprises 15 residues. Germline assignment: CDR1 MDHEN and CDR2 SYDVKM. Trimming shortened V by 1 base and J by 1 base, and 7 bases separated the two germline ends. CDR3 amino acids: CASSLLGQNTGELFF. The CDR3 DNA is TGTGCCAGCAGTTTATTGGGACAGAACACCGGGGAGCTGTTTTTT. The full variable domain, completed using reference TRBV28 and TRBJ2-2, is DVKVTQSSRYLVKRTGEKVFLECVQDMDHENMFWYRQDPGLGLRLIYFSYDVKMKEKGDIPEGYSVSREKKERFSLILESASTNQTSMYLCASSLLGQNTGELFFGEGSRLTVL.

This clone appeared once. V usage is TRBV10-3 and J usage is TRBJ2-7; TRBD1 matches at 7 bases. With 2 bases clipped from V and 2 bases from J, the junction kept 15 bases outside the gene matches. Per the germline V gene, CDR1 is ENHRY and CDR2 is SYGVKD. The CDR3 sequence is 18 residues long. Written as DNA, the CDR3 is TGTGCCATCAGTGAGATGTGGGCAGGGGGTATCGATCCCTACGAGCAGTACTTC. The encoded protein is CAISEMWAGGIDPYEQYF.

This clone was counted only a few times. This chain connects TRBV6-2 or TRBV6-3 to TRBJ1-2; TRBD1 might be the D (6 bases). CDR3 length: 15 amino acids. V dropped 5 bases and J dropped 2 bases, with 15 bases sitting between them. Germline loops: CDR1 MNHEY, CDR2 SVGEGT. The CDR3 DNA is TGTGCCAGCAGTCACCGGGACATCGTAAACTATGGCTACACCTTC. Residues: CASSHRDIVNYGYTF.

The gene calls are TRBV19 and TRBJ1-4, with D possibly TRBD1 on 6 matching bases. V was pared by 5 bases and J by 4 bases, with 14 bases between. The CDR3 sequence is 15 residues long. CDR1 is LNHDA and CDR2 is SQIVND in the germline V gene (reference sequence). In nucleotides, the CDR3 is TGTGCCAGTAGTCCGACCAGGGGATATAATGAAAAACTGTTTTTT. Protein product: CASSPTRGYNEKLFF.

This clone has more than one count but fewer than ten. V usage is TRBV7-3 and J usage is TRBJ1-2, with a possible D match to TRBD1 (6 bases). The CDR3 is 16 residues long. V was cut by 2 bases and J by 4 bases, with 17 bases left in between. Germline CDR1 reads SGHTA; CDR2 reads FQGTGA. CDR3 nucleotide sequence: TGTGCCAGCAGCTTAGCCCATACAGGGTTGAGCTATGGCTACACCTTC. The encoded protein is CASSLAHTGLSYGYTF.

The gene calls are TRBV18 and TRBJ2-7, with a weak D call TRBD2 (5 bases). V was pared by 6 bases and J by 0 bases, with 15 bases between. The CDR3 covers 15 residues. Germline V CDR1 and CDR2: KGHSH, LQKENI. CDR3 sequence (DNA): TGTGCCAGCTCGCCTCAGGCTAGCTACTCCTACGAGCAGTACTTC. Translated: CASSPQASYSYEQYF.

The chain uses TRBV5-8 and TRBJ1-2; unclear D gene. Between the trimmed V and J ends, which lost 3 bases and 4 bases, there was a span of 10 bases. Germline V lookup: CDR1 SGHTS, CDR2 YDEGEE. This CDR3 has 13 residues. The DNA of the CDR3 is TGTGCCAGCAGCTCCCGGACTGTCTATGGCTACACCTTC. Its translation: CASSSRTVYGYTF.

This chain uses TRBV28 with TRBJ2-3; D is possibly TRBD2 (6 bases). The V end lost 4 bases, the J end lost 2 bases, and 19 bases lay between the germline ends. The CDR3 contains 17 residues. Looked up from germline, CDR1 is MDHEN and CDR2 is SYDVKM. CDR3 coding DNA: TGTGCCAGCAGTTACCCTTTGAGGCGGGGACTCACAGATACGCAGTATTTT. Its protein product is CASSYPLRRGLTDTQYF.

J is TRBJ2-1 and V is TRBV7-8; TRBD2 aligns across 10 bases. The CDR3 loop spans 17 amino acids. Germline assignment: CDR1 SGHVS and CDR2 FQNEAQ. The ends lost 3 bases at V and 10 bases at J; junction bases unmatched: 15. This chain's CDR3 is CASSFSPAGGLPLEQFF. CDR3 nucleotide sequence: TGTGCCAGCAGCTTTTCCCCAGCGGGAGGGCTCCCTTTGGAGCAGTTCTTC.

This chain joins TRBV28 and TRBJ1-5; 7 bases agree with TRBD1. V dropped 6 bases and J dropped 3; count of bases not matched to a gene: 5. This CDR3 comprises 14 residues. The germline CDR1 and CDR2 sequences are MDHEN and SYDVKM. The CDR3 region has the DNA TGTGCCAGCAGAGTACAGGGGTACAATCAGCCCCAGCATTTT. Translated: CASRVQGYNQPQHF.

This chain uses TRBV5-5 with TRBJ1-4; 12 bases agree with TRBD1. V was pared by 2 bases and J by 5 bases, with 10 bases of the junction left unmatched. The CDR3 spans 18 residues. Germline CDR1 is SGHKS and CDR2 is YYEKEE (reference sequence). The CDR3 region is CASSFSGTGGRVNEKLFF. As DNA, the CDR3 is TGTGCCAGCAGCTTTTCCGGGACAGGGGGCCGGGTAAATGAAAAACTGTTTTTT.

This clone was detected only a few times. CDR3 region: CASRDRSREGGAFF. CDR3 nucleotide sequence: TGTGCCAGCCGGGACAGGTCGCGAGAGGGGGGGGCTTTCTTT. This chain joins TRBV6-5 and TRBJ1-1; 8 bases align to TRBD1. This CDR3 is built from 14 residues. Per germline, CDR1 MNHEY and CDR2 SVGAGI. Unmatched junction bases numbered 16, after V lost 8 bases and J lost 11 bases.